Listed below are T cell receptor beta chains from one sample, sequenced in a study of T cell responses to AZD1222 COVID-19 vaccine. Sequenced by immunoSEQ multiplex PCR; TCRdb stores in-frame clones only, minus some. Here the sample spans 80,000 or so clones, less than 95% being singletons. The input for sequencing was peripheral blood, taken 28 days after the second AZD1222 dose. The receptors come from an adult who received the AZD1222 COVID-19 vaccine. CDR3s include the opening cysteine and the closing phenylalanine or tryptophan. The D gene is left open where the match is weak. Clone size is given for some rows only: seen once, a few or many times, or a class if the clone is expanded.

V	J	length	size	D	CDR3	DNA
TRBV11-3	TRBJ2-2	20	NA	NA	CASSLGGWVAGTLNTGELFF	TGTGCCAGCAGCTTAGGGGGTTGGGTAGCCGGGACACTTAACACCGGGGAGCTGTTTTTT
TRBV6-5	TRBJ2-7	16	NA	TRBD2	CASSSSLAGMGYEQYF	TGTGCCAGCAGTTCCTCTTTAGCGGGAATGGGCTACGAGCAGTACTTC
TRBV7-9	TRBJ1-2	14	NA	NA	CASSSSGEYYGYTF	TGTGCCAGCAGCTCCTCAGGGGAGTACTATGGCTACACCTTC
TRBV27	TRBJ1-1	15	NA	NA	CASRAAGGLNTEAFF	TGTGCCAGCAGGGCCGCCGGGGGCCTGAACACTGAAGCTTTCTTT
TRBV2	TRBJ2-3	16	NA	NA	CASSDGSGTGTDTQYF	TGTGCCAGCAGTGATGGGTCCGGGACTGGCACAGATACGCAGTATTTT
TRBV6-7	TRBJ1-5	15	NA	TRBD1	CASNAQGRCNQPQHF	TGTGCCAGCAACGCACAGGGGAGGTGCAATCAGCCCCAGCATTTT
TRBV24-1	TRBJ1-2	15	NA	NA	CATSDEVQGSYGYTF	TGTGCCACCAGTGATGAGGTACAGGGATCCTATGGCTACACCTTC
TRBV28	TRBJ2-2	17	once	TRBD2	CASGGLAGGQNTGELFF	TGTGCCAGCGGGGGACTAGCGGGAGGGCAGAACACCGGGGAGCTGTTTTTT
TRBV7-3	TRBJ1-1	14	NA	NA	CASSLTAWQTEAFF	TGTGCCAGCAGCTTAACGGCTTGGCAGACTGAAGCTTTCTTT
TRBV6-5	TRBJ2-5	13	NA	TRBD1	CASRYDRVETQYF	TGTGCCAGCAGATACGACAGGGTGGAGACCCAGTACTTC
TRBV7-9	TRBJ2-5	15	NA	TRBD2	CASSLRRAGEETQYF	TGTGCCAGCAGCCTTAGACGAGCGGGAGAAGAGACCCAGTACTTC
TRBV10-2	TRBJ2-3	14	NA	TRBD2	CASSWREGLGTQYF	TGCGCCAGCAGTTGGCGGGAGGGCCTTGGTACGCAGTATTTT
TRBV27	TRBJ2-1	16	NA	NA	CASSLSSSGPWNEQFF	TGTGCCAGCAGTTTATCGTCCAGCGGGCCTTGGAATGAGCAGTTCTTC
TRBV10-2	TRBJ1-2	11	NA	NA	CASSDRDGYTF	TGCGCCAGCAGTGATCGTGATGGCTACACCTTC
TRBV27	TRBJ2-1	18	NA	TRBD1	CASSSWTGNYGSYNEQFF	TGTGCCAGCAGTTCCTGGACAGGAAATTATGGGTCCTACAATGAGCAGTTCTTC
TRBV20-1	TRBJ1-2	11	NA	NA	CSGTSSGGYTF	TGCAGTGGGACATCAAGTGGGGGCTACACCTTC
TRBV5-1	TRBJ2-7	13	NA	NA	CASSLGQGGEQYF	TGCGCCAGCAGCTTGGGTCAGGGCGGCGAGCAGTACTTC
TRBV18	TRBJ1-2	14	NA	TRBD1	CASSPGQGRDGYTF	TGTGCCAGCTCACCGGGACAGGGCCGCGATGGCTACACCTTC
TRBV24-1	TRBJ2-1	14	NA	NA	CATRVGGTDDEQFF	TGTGCCACCAGAGTGGGCGGGACGGACGATGAGCAGTTCTTC
TRBV30	TRBJ2-7	15	NA	NA	CACTPRRGSRYEQYF	TGTGCCTGCACTCCGCGGAGAGGTAGCCGCTACGAGCAGTACTTC
TRBV7-3	TRBJ1-1	13	NA	NA	CASSLRLNTEAFF	TGTGCCAGCAGCCTACGACTGAACACTGAAGCTTTCTTT
TRBV11-3	TRBJ2-7	13	NA	NA	CASMSVLTYEQYF	TGTGCCAGCATGAGCGTACTTACCTACGAGCAGTACTTC
TRBV7-9	TRBJ2-5	14	NA	TRBD1	CASSSGQGQETQYF	TGTGCCAGCAGCTCCGGACAGGGCCAAGAGACCCAGTACTTC
TRBV10-3	TRBJ2-3	11	NA	NA	CAISKQETQYF	TGTGCCATCAGTAAACAGGAGACGCAGTATTTT
TRBV7-9	TRBJ1-2	12	NA	NA	CASSSETRRYTF	TGTGCCAGCAGCTCAGAGACCCGGCGCTACACCTTC
TRBV5-1	TRBJ1-1	13	NA	NA	CASSLGGNTEAFF	TGCGCCAGCAGTTTAGGGGGGAACACTGAAGCTTTCTTT
TRBV5-4	TRBJ2-3	13	once	NA	CASSLRDADTQYF	TGTGCCAGCAGCTTGCGTGACGCAGATACGCAGTATTTT
TRBV12-3/TRBV12-4	TRBJ2-1	13	NA	NA	CAVRRTGYNEQFF	TGTGCCGTACGTCGGACCGGGTACAATGAGCAGTTCTTC
TRBV7-9	TRBJ2-3	17	NA	TRBD1	CASSGMDREVRPDTQYF	TGTGCCAGCAGCGGGATGGACAGGGAGGTTAGGCCAGATACGCAGTATTTT
TRBV5-4	TRBJ2-5	12	NA	TRBD2	CASSGLVETQYF	TGTGCCAGCAGCGGACTAGTAGAGACCCAGTACTTC
TRBV6-5	TRBJ2-5	15	NA	NA	CASSYTLSGGETQYF	TGTGCCAGCAGTTACACCCTGAGCGGAGGAGAGACCCAGTACTTC
TRBV4-1	TRBJ1-2	18	once	NA	CASSQERSEGKANYGYTF	TGCGCCAGCAGCCAAGAGCGGTCTGAGGGGAAGGCTAACTATGGCTACACCTTC
TRBV20-1	TRBJ2-3	14	NA	NA	CSASTGSGTDTQYF	TGCAGTGCTAGTACAGGTTCGGGCACAGATACGCAGTATTTT
TRBV19	TRBJ1-2	14	NA	TRBD1	CASQDRVEGYGYTF	TGTGCCAGTCAAGACAGGGTGGAGGGCTATGGCTACACCTTC
TRBV5-4	TRBJ2-2	17	NA	TRBD2	CASSFKPGLADTGELFF	TGTGCCAGCAGCTTCAAACCGGGACTAGCGGATACCGGGGAGCTGTTTTTT
TRBV30	TRBJ2-4	15	few	TRBD1	CAWSNRGAGANIQYF	TGTGCCTGGAGTAACAGGGGGGCCGGGGCCAACATTCAGTACTTC